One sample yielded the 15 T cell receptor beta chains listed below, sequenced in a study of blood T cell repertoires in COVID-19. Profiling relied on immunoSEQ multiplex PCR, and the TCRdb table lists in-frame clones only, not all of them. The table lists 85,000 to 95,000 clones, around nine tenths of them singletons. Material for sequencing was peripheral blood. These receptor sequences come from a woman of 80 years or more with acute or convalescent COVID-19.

The CDR3 DNA follows: TGTGCCAGCTCTTATCCAACAGGGGCCAAAGGAAACATTCAGTACTTC. Translating it yields CASSYPTGAKGNIQYF. This chain links TRBV18 with TRBJ2-4; 7 positions agree with TRBD1. Germline trimming cut 6 bases from V and 6 bases from J; bases unmatched to any gene: 14. Germline V lookup: CDR1 KGHSH, CDR2 LQKENI. This CDR3 spans 16 amino acids.

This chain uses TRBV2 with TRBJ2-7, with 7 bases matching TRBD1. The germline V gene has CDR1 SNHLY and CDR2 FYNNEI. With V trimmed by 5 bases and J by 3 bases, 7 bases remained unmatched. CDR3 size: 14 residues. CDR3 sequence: CASSLTGRNYEQYF. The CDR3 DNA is TGTGCCAGCAGTCTGACAGGGAGAAACTACGAGCAGTACTTC.

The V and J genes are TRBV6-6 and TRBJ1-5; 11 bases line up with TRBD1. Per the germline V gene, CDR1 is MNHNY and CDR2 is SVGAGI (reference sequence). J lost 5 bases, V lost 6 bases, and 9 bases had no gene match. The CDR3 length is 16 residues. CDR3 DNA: TGTGCCAGCAGCAACGGACAGGGGGCAATCGATCAGCCCCAGCATTTT. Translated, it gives CASSNGQGAIDQPQHF.

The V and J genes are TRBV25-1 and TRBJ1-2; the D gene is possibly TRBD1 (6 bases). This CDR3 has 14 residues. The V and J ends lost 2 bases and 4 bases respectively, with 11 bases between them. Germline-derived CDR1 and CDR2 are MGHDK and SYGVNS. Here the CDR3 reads CASSEGGESYGYTF. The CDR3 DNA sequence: TGTGCCAGCAGTGAAGGGGGCGAAAGCTATGGCTACACCTTC.

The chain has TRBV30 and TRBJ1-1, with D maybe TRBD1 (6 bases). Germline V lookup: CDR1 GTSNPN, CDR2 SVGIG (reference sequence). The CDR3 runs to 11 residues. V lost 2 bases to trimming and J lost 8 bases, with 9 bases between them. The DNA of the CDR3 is TGTGCCTGGAGTAGGACAGCAGAAGCTTTCTTT. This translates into CAWSRTAEAFF.

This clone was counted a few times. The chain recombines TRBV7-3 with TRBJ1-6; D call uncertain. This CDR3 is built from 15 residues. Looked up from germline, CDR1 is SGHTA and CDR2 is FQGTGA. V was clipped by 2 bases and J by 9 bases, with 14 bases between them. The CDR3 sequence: CASSLSGEKGSPLHF. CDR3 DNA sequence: TGTGCCAGCAGCTTATCCGGGGAGAAAGGTTCACCCCTCCACTTT.

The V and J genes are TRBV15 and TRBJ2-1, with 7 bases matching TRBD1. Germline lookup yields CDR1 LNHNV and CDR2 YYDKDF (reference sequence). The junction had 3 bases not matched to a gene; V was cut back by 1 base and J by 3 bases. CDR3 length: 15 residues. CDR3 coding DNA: TGTGCCACCAGCAGAGGGGGACAGTTCTACAATGAGCAGTTCTTC. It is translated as CATSRGGQFYNEQFF.

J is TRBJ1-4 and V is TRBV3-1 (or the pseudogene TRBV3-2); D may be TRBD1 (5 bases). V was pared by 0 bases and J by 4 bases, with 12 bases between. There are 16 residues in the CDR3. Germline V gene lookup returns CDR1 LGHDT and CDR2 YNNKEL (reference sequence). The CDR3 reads CASSQETGRLNEKLFF. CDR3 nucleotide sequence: TGTGCCAGCAGCCAAGAAACAGGAAGGCTTAATGAAAAACTGTTTTTT.

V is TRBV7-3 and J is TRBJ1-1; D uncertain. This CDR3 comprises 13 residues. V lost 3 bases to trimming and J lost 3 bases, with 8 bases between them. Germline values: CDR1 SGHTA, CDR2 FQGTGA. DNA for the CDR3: TGTGCCAGCAGCTTTAGCCTAGACACTGAAGCTTTCTTT. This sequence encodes CASSFSLDTEAFF.

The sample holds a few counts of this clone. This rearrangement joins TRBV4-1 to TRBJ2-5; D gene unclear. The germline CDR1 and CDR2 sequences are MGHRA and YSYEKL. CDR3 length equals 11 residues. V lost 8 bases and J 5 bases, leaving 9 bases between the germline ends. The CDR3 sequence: CASGTRETQYF. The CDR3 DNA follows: TGCGCCAGCGGTACGCGGGAGACCCAGTACTTC.

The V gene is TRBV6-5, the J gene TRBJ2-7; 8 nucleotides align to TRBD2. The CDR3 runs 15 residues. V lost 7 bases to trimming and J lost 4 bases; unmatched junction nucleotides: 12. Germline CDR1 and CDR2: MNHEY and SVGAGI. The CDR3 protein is CASTSGGAAGYEQYF. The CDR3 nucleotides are TGTGCCAGCACCTCGGGGGGGGCGGCGGGTTACGAGCAGTACTTC.

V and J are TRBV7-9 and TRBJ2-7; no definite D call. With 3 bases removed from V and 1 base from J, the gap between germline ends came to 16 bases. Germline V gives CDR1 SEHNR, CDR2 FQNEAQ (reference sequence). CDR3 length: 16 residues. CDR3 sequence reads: CASSFLRLGGSYEQYF. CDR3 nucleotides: TGTGCCAGCAGCTTTTTGAGGCTTGGCGGTTCCTACGAGCAGTACTTC. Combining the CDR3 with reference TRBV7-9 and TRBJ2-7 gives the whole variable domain DTGVSQNPRHKITKRGQNVTFRCDPISEHNRLYWYRQTLGQGPEFLTYFQNEAQLEKSRLLSDRFSAERPKGSFSTLEIQRTEQGDSAMYLCASSFLRLGGSYEQYFGPGTRLTVT.

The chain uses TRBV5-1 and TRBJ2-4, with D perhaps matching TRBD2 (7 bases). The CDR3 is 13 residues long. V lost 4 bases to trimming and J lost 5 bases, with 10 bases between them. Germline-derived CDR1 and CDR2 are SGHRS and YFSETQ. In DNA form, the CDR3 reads TGCGCCAGCAGCCCCGGGGGGCAAAACATTCAGTACTTC. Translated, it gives CASSPGGQNIQYF.

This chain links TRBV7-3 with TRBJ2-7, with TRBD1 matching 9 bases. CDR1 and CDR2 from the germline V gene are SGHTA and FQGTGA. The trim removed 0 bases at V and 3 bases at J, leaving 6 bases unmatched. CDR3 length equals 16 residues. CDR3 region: CASSLTGTGKGYEQYF. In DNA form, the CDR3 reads TGTGCCAGCAGCTTAACGGGGACAGGGAAAGGCTACGAGCAGTACTTC.

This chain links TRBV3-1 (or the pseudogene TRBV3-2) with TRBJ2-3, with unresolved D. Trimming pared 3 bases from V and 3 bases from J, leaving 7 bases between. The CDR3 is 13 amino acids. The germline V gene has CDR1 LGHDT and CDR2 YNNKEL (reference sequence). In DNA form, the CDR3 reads TGTGCCAGCAGCCAGCTAGTTACAGATACGCAGTATTTT. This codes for CASSQLVTDTQYF.